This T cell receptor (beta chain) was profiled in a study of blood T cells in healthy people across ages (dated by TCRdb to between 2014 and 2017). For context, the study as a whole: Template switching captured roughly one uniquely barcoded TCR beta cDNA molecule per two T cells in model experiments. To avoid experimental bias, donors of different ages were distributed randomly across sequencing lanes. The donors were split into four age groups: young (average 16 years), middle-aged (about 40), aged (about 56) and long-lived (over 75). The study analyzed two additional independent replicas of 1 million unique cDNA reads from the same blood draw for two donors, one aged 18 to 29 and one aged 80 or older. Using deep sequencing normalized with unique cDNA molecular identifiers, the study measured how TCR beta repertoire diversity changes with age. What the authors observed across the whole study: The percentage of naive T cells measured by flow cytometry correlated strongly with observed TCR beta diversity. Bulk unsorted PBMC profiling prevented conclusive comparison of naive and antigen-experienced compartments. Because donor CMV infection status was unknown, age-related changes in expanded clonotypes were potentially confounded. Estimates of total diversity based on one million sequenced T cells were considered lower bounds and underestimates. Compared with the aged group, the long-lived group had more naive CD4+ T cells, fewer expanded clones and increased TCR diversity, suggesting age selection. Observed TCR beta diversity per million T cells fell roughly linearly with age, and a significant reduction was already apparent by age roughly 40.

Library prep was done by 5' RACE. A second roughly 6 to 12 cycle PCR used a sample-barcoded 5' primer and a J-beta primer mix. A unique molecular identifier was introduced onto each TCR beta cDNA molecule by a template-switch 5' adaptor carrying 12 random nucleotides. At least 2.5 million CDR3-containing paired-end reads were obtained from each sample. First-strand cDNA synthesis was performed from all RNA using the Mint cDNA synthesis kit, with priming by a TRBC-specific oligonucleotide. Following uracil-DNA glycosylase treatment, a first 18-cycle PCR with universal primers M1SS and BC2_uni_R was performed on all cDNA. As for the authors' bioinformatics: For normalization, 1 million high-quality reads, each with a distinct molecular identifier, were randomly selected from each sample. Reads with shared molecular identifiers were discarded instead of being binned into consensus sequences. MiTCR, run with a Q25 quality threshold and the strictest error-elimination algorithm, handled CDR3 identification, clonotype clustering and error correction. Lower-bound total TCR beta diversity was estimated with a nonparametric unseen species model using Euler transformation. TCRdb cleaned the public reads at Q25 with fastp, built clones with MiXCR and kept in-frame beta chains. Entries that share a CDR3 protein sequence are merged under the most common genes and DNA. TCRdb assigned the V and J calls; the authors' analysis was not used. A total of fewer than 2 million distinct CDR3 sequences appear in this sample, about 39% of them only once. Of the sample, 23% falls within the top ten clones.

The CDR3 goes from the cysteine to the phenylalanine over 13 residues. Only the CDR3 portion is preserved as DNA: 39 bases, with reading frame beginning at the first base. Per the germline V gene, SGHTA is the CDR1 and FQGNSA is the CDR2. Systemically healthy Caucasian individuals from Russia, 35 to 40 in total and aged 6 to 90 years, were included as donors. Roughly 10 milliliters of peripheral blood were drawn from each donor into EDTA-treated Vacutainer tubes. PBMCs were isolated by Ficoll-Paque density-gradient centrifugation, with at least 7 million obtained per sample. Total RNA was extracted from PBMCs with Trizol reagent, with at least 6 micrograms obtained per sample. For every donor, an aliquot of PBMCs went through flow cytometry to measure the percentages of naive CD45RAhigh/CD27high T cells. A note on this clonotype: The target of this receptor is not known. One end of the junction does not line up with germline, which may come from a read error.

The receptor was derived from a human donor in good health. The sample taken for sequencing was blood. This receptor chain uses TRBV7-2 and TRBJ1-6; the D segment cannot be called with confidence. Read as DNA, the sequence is TGTGCCAGCAGCTCCCAGTCGAATTCACCCCCCCACTTT. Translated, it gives CASSSQSNSPPHF.